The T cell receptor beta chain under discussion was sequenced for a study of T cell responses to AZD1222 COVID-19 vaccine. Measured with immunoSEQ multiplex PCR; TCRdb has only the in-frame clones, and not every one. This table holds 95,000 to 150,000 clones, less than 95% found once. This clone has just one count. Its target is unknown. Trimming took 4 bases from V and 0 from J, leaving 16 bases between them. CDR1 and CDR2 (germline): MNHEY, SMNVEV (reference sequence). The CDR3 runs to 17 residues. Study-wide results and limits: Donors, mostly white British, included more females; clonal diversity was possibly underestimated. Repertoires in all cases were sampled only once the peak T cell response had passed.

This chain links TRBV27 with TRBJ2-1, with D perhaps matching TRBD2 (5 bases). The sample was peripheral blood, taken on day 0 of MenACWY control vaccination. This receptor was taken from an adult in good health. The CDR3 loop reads CASSSGFQVPSYNEQFF. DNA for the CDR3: TGTGCCAGCAGTTCGGGGTTTCAGGTTCCCTCCTACAATGAGCAGTTCTTC.